One sample yielded the 25 T cell receptor beta chains listed below, sequenced in a study of shared clonotypes between healthy human individuals (dated by TCRdb to about 2020). The library was made by the immunoSEQ multiplex PCR assay. TCRdb mirrors the immuneACCESS table, restricted to in-frame sequences. Some clones are absent from its copies; in checked studies, under half trace to an unresolved V gene, and the reason for the others is unknown. The sample profile shows hundreds of thousands of clones; 77% of them were found once. Around 13% of the sample is in the top ten clones. Sequencing input: PBMCs. Receptor source: a woman aged 40 to 50 in good health. Some clones in this sample may be carry-over from other donors' samples.

Points on this clone: Only one base separates this from a far larger clonotype, so it likely reflects a read error. The chain links TRBV4-1 to TRBJ1-4, with a possible D match to TRBD1 (6 bases). Trimming removed 3 bases from V and 0 bases from J, with 17 bases in between. Germline CDR1 reads MGHRA; CDR2 reads YSYEKL. The CDR3 length is 18 residues. The CDR3 protein is CASSHPGGRGATNEKLFF. In DNA form, the CDR3 reads TGCGCCAGCAGCCACCCCGGGGGGCGGGGGGCAACTAATGAAAAACTGTTTTTT.

There are a few counts of this clone. The junction does not match germline at one end; this may be a read error. This sequence joins TRBV7-2 and TRBJ2-7; D is perhaps TRBD2 (6 bases). CDR1 and CDR2 (germline): SGHTA, FQGNSA. This CDR3 has 14 residues. CDR3 sequence reads: CASSQFAGPYEQYF. DNA for the CDR3: TGCGCCAGCAGCCAATTTGCGGGGCCCTACGAGCAGTACTTC.

This clone appeared many times. The same CDR3 is also encoded by other DNA sequences in this sample. The chain joins TRBV11-1 to TRBJ2-7, with 13 bases identical to TRBD2. Germline CDR1 is SGHAT and CDR2 is FQDESV (reference sequence). V gave up 5 bases and J gave up 2 bases; unmatched junction bases: 6. The CDR3 loop spans 16 amino acids. The CDR3 DNA reads TGTGCCAGCAGCCTCACCGGGACTAGCGGGACCTACGAGCAGTACTTC. Its translation: CASSLTGTSGTYEQYF.

The V and J genes are TRBV19 and TRBJ1-5; a possible D gene is TRBD1 (6 bases). This CDR3 is 16 amino acids long. Trimming took off 3 bases at V and 5 bases at J, with 17 bases between the two ends. CDR1 is LNHDA and CDR2 is SQIVND in the germline V gene (reference sequence). CDR3 sequence reads: CASSIYLAGADQPQHF. CDR3 coding DNA: TGTGCCAGTAGTATCTATTTGGCGGGGGCTGATCAGCCCCAGCATTTT. Complete variable domain (other parts from reference TRBV19 and TRBJ1-5): DGGITQSPKYLFRKEGQNVTLSCEQNLNHDAMYWYRQDPGQGLRLIYYSQIVNDFQKGDIAEGYSVSREKKESFPLTVTSAQKNPTAFYLCASSIYLAGADQPQHFGDGTRLSIL.

Details on this clone: A much larger clonotype is one base distant, so this may be a read error. Given the absence of the conserved phenylalanine or tryptophan at the CDR3 end, a read error is likely. The gene calls are TRBV5-8 and TRBJ2-3; the D gene is possibly TRBD1 (6 bases). Germline V gene sequence: CDR1 SGHTS, CDR2 YDEGEE. The CDR3 length is 13 residues. V lost 3 bases to trimming and J lost 4 bases, with 9 bases between them. CDR3 in DNA: TGTGCCAGCAGCTATCCAGGGGCAGATACGCAGTATCTT. Amino acids: CASSYPGADTQYL.

This chain joins TRBV9 and TRBJ2-1, with a possible D match to TRBD2 (5 bases). Germline V gene data show CDR1 as SGDLS and CDR2 as YYNGEE. V lost 0 bases and J 2 bases, leaving 9 bases between the germline ends. This CDR3 is 15 amino acids long. The CDR3 is CASSVGGEPYNEQFF. In DNA form, the CDR3 reads TGTGCCAGCAGCGTAGGTGGGGAGCCCTACAATGAGCAGTTCTTC.

As to this clone: A far larger clone is just one base off, so this is likely a read error. Other nucleotide sequences from this sample produce the same CDR3. The chain carries TRBV30 and TRBJ2-6; unclear D gene. V was pared by 2 bases and J by 4 bases, with 6 bases between. Per the germline V gene, CDR1 is GTSNPN and CDR2 is SVGIG (reference sequence). The CDR3 extends over 13 amino acids. The DNA of the CDR3 is TGTGCCTGGAGTTTTGGCGGGGCCAACGTCCTGACTTTC. Residues: CAWSFGGANVLTF.

A few counts support this clone. The chain recombines TRBV28 with TRBJ2-7; 8 bases match TRBD2. The J segment lost 3 bases and the V segment lost 5 bases, leaving 9 bases of the junction unmatched. Germline CDR1 MDHEN, CDR2 SYDVKM. This CDR3 has 15 amino acids. The DNA of the CDR3 is TGTGCCAGCAGTCTCCCCGGGGGGGCGGGCTACGAGCAGTACTTC. Protein sequence: CASSLPGGAGYEQYF.

This chain uses TRBV29-1 with TRBJ2-6, with TRBD2 as a possible D gene (6 bases). CDR1 and CDR2 from the germline V gene are SQVTM and ANQGSEA. The V and J ends lost 4 bases and 6 bases respectively, with 10 bases between them. The CDR3 sequence is 13 residues long. CDR3 DNA sequence: TGCAGCGTTGTGCGGGGATCGGCCAACGTCCTGACTTTC. Protein: CSVVRGSANVLTF.

Note on this clone: The sample carries other DNA sequences with the same CDR3. The rearrangement links TRBV7-9 to TRBJ2-7, with D unresolved. CDR1 and CDR2 from the germline V gene are SEHNR and FQNEAQ (reference sequence). V was clipped by 1 base and J by 2 bases, with 6 bases between them. CDR3 length equals 13 residues. CDR3 protein: CASSLGSPYEQYF. CDR3 in DNA: TGTGCCAGCAGCTTAGGATCCCCCTACGAGCAGTACTTC. Based on the CDR3 plus reference TRBV7-9 and TRBJ2-7, the full variable domain is DTGVSQNPRHKITKRGQNVTFRCDPISEHNRLYWYRQTLGQGPEFLTYFQNEAQLEKSRLLSDRFSAERPKGSFSTLEIQRTEQGDSAMYLCASSLGSPYEQYFGPGTRLTVT.

V and J are TRBV7-3 and TRBJ2-7; 8 nucleotides line up with TRBD2. The CDR3 is made up of 15 amino acids. With 5 bases clipped from V and 3 bases from J, the junction kept 9 bases outside the gene matches. The V gene's germline CDR1 is SGHTA and CDR2 FQGTGA. The CDR3 DNA sequence: TGTGCCAGCAGCCCCGGGGTAGCGGGATACTACGAGCAGTACTTC. Translated: CASSPGVAGYYEQYF.

The rearrangement uses TRBV18 and TRBJ2-7; 10 bases fit TRBD1. Germline V gene data show CDR1 as KGHSH and CDR2 as LQKENI. The CDR3 length is 16 residues. Trimming at V came to 0 bases and at J to 1 base, leaving 3 bases not matched to a gene. Here the CDR3 reads CASSPPGQGTSYEQYF. CDR3 nucleotide sequence: TGTGCCAGCTCACCACCGGGACAGGGGACATCCTACGAGCAGTACTTC.

The chain is built from TRBV25-1 and TRBJ2-7; D possibly corresponds to TRBD2 (5 bases). V was shortened by 1 base and J by 6 bases, with 19 bases between the two germline ends. The germline V gene has CDR1 MGHDK and CDR2 SYGVNS. This CDR3 comprises 16 residues. This CDR3 is CASSEFVNGGYSEQYF. The CDR3 nucleotides are TGTGCCAGCAGTGAATTTGTGAACGGAGGATACTCCGAGCAGTACTTC.

The chain joins TRBV10-3 to TRBJ2-3, with 11 bases lining up with TRBD2. The V segment lost 4 bases and the J segment 4 bases; nucleotides outside the gene matches: 4. The CDR3 extends over 15 amino acids. CDR1 and CDR2 (germline): ENHRY, SYGVKD. In nucleotides, the CDR3 is TGTGCCATCAGTGCTTCACTAGCGGGAGCAGATACGCAGTATTTT. Protein sequence: CAISASLAGADTQYF.

Turning to this clone: A read error is likely, as this CDR3 ends without the conserved phenylalanine or tryptophan. The chain is built from TRBV29-1 and TRBJ1-1; the match to TRBD1 covers 9 bases. V gave up 6 bases and J gave up 11 bases; unmatched junction bases: 16. The CDR3 covers 14 residues. Looked up from germline, CDR1 is SQVTM and CDR2 is ANQGSEA. The chain's CDR3 is CSVGSDRGLGLAFL. CDR3 coding DNA: TGCAGCGTCGGGTCGGACAGGGGCCTAGGATTGGCTTTCCTT.

For the CDR3, the DNA is TGCAGTGCTGGATTTAGGGATACGCAGTATTTT. Translating it yields CSAGFRDTQYF. This chain uses TRBV20-1 with TRBJ2-3; D is undetermined. Germline values: CDR1 DFQATT, CDR2 SNEGSKA (reference sequence). This CDR3 spans 11 amino acids. V lost 5 bases, J lost 6 bases, and 9 bases lay in between.

Comment on this clone: The junction departs from germline at one end; a sequencing error may be responsible. The chain combines TRBV6-1 with TRBJ2-7; no reliable D call. Germline loops: CDR1 MNHNS, CDR2 SASEGT. The CDR3 has 14 residues. CDR3 nucleotides: TGTGCCAGCAGTGTGGAGAGGCAGGCTTACCCCGCTAGCTTC. Translating gives CASSVERQAYPASF.

V usage is TRBV18 and J usage is TRBJ1-1, with TRBD1 matching 7 bases. Unmatched junction bases numbered 11, after V lost 5 bases and J lost 2 bases. The CDR3 runs to 16 residues. CDR1 is KGHSH and CDR2 is LQKENI in the germline V gene. The CDR3 protein is CASSADRTLFNTEAFF. The CDR3 nucleotides are TGTGCCAGCTCAGCGGACAGGACCCTCTTCAACACTGAAGCTTTCTTT.

The CDR3 DNA reads TGTGCCAGCAGTGGGTGGAGCACGGGCACTGAAGCTTTCTTT. Protein product: CASSGWSTGTEAFF. The chain couples TRBV2 to TRBJ1-1; no firm D call. The CDR3 loop spans 14 amino acids. Trimming removed 4 bases at V and 4 bases at J, with 13 bases between. The V gene's germline CDR1 is SNHLY and CDR2 FYNNEI.

V is TRBV6-6 and J is TRBJ1-2; D is ambiguous. Germline CDR1 reads MNHNY; CDR2 reads SVGAGI (reference sequence). The length of the CDR3 is 13 residues. V was clipped by 2 bases and J by 0 bases, with 4 bases between them. This CDR3 reads CASSYSSNYGYTF. DNA of the CDR3: TGTGCCAGCAGTTACAGCTCTAACTATGGCTACACCTTC.

V and J are TRBV28 and TRBJ2-7, with D uncertain. Between the trimmed V and J ends, which lost 1 base and 4 bases, there was a span of 8 bases. The CDR3 is 13 residues long. CDR1 and CDR2 from the germline V gene are MDHEN and SYDVKM. In nucleotides, the CDR3 is TGTGCCAGCAGTTTATTGCAGCCATACGAGCAGTACTTC. Translation: CASSLLQPYEQYF.

The chain recombines TRBV7-3 with TRBJ2-1, with D uncertain. CDR1 is SGHTA, CDR2 FQGTGA, per germline. This CDR3 region has 13 residues. Trimming removed 5 bases at V and 3 bases at J, with 8 bases between. For the CDR3, the DNA is TGTGCCAGCAGCCCTCAGGTCTACAATGAGCAGTTCTTC. This codes for CASSPQVYNEQFF.

The chain uses TRBV10-3 and TRBJ2-7; 10 nucleotides align to TRBD1. V was pared by 7 bases and J by 5 bases, with 8 bases of the junction left unmatched. In germline, CDR1 is ENHRY, CDR2 SYGVKD. The CDR3 runs to 14 residues. Written as DNA, the CDR3 is TGTGCCATCAAGTCCGGGACAGGGGTGGACGAGCAGTACTTC. Translated: CAIKSGTGVDEQYF.

The J gene is TRBJ1-5, the V gene TRBV9, with 7 bases lining up with TRBD1. V lost 2 bases, J lost 4 bases, and 6 bases stayed unmatched. The germline gives CDR1 SGDLS, CDR2 YYNGEE. This CDR3 region has 15 residues. The CDR3 spells CASSVRGLRNQPQHF. The CDR3 DNA follows: TGTGCCAGCAGCGTGAGGGGGCTGAGGAATCAGCCCCAGCATTTT.

The DNA of the CDR3 is TGTGCCAGCAGTGACTACGGGACAGGGAAATATTCCTCCTACAATGAGCAGTTCTTC. This translates into CASSDYGTGKYSSYNEQFF. V is TRBV6-1 and J is TRBJ2-1; 9 nucleotides align to TRBD1. CDR3 length: 19 amino acids. The germline V gene encodes CDR1 MNHNS and CDR2 SASEGT. V was pared by 3 bases and J by 0 bases, with 12 bases of the junction left unmatched.